The 18 T cell receptor beta chains given below trace back to one sample, sequenced in a study of blood T cell repertoires in COVID-19. Repertoires were generated with immunoSEQ multiplex PCR, while TCRdb's copy carries only in-frame clones and drops some. The profile shows fewer than 300,000 clones, around 87% of them singletons. The sample was peripheral blood. The receptors shown here come from a middle-aged woman who had recovered from COVID-19.

This clone was seen only once. This chain joins TRBV10-3 and TRBJ1-2; 7 bases line up with TRBD1. This CDR3 comprises 14 residues. The V and J ends lost 2 bases and 5 bases, in that order; junction bases with no gene match: 5. Germline-derived CDR1 and CDR2 are ENHRY and SYGVKD. CDR3 in amino acids: CAISEEGGLYGYTF. CDR3 nucleotides: TGTGCCATCAGTGAGGAAGGGGGCCTGTATGGCTACACCTTC.

V and J are TRBV11-2 and TRBJ2-1, with TRBD1 identical over 10 bases. V trimming: 7 bases; J trimming: 4 bases; junction bases outside the gene matches: 7. Germline values: CDR1 SGHAT, CDR2 FQNNGV. CDR3 length: 15 amino acids. This CDR3 reads CASKVRDRGYNEQFF. The CDR3 bases are TGTGCCAGCAAAGTTAGGGACAGGGGTTACAATGAGCAGTTCTTC.

This chain links TRBV3-1 (or the pseudogene TRBV3-2) with TRBJ2-3; 9 bases align to TRBD1. Trimming took 1 base from V and 2 from J; bases not matched to a gene: 1. Germline CDR1 LGHDT, CDR2 YNNKEL (reference sequence). The CDR3 spans 15 residues. The CDR3 loop is CASSQGQGDTDTQYF. The CDR3 DNA reads TGTGCCAGCAGCCAAGGACAGGGGGACACAGATACGCAGTATTTT.

This chain uses TRBV7-9 with TRBJ1-2; 12 bases line up with TRBD1. Germline CDR1 SEHNR, CDR2 FQNEAQ (reference sequence). Trimming cost V 6 bases and J 10 bases; bases outside gene matches: 12. This CDR3 spans 15 amino acids. CDR3 region: CASRTTGTGGLNYTF. DNA of the CDR3: TGTGCCAGCAGAACAACCGGGACAGGGGGCCTAAACTACACCTTC.

This chain links TRBV10-2 with TRBJ2-6, with D maybe TRBD2 (6 bases). Germline V gene lookup returns CDR1 WSHSY and CDR2 SAAADI. V was pared by 5 bases and J by 0 bases, with 17 bases between. The CDR3 spans 18 residues. The CDR3 nucleotides read TGCGCCAGCAGTAGCGGAGGGGATCACCGCTCTGGGGCCAACGTCCTGACTTTC. Translated, it gives CASSSGGDHRSGANVLTF.

CDR3 nucleotide sequence: TGCGCCAGCAGCTTAGGGACAGGGGGGTATGGCTACACCTTC. It translates to CASSLGTGGYGYTF. The V and J genes are TRBV5-1 and TRBJ1-2; TRBD1 matches 11 bases. Germline V lookup: CDR1 SGHRS, CDR2 YFSETQ. With 2 bases clipped from V and 5 bases from J, the junction kept 2 bases outside the gene matches. This CDR3 contains 14 residues. The whole variable domain, remainder taken from reference TRBV5-1 and TRBJ1-2, is KAGVTQTPRYLIKTRGQQVTLSCSPISGHRSVSWYQQTPGQGLQFLFEYFSETQRNKGNFPGRFSGRQFSNSRSEMNVSTLELGDSALYLCASSLGTGGYGYTFGSGTRLTVV.

V gene TRBV11-2 combines with J gene TRBJ1-1, with D possibly being TRBD1 (5 bases). Looked up from germline, CDR1 is SGHAT and CDR2 is FQNNGV. Trimming cost V 1 base and J 3 bases, with 18 bases left between them. The CDR3 has 17 residues. This CDR3 is CASSLGIGPGGDTEAFF. DNA of the CDR3: TGTGCCAGCAGCTTAGGGATTGGCCCGGGGGGGGACACTGAAGCTTTCTTT.

The chain joins TRBV5-6 to TRBJ1-2; TRBD1 matches at 9 bases. The CDR3 sequence is 17 residues long. The germline V gene encodes CDR1 SGHDT and CDR2 YYEEEE. Trimming removed 4 bases from V and 6 bases from J; junction bases left unmatched: 16. This CDR3 reads CASSRTQGAYLADGYTF. CDR3 sequence (DNA): TGTGCCAGCAGCAGGACACAGGGGGCCTATTTAGCCGATGGCTACACCTTC.

The chain combines TRBV7-9 with TRBJ1-1, with D possibly TRBD1 on 5 matching bases. The germline V gene has CDR1 SEHNR and CDR2 FQNEAQ (reference sequence). Trimming shortened V by 7 bases and J by 1 base, and 7 bases separated the two germline ends. The CDR3 has 12 residues. DNA for the CDR3: TGTGCCAGCACCCAGGGGAACACTGAAGCTTTCTTT. Translation gives CASTQGNTEAFF.

The chain recombines TRBV4-1 with TRBJ2-3, with 9 nucleotides matching TRBD2. The length of the CDR3 is 18 residues. From germline, CDR1 is MGHRA and CDR2 YSYEKL. J was trimmed by 0 bases and V by 3 bases; bases with no gene match: 10. CDR3 region: CASSHAAGGPRSTDTQYF. In nucleotides, the CDR3 is TGCGCCAGCAGCCACGCAGCGGGGGGACCTCGTAGCACAGATACGCAGTATTTT.

This chain connects TRBV2 to TRBJ1-1; 7 nucleotides align to TRBD1. There are 15 residues in the CDR3. Germline V gene lookup returns CDR1 SNHLY and CDR2 FYNNEI. The V and J ends lost 6 bases and 5 bases, in that order; junction bases with no gene match: 12. DNA of the CDR3: TGTGCCAGCAGCCCTTATGAGGGGGCTGGGACTGAAGCTTTCTTT. Translated: CASSPYEGAGTEAFF.

The gene calls are TRBV3-1 (or the pseudogene TRBV3-2) and TRBJ1-1, with 7 bases aligning to TRBD1. CDR1 is LGHDT, CDR2 YNNKEL, per germline (reference sequence). V was pared by 8 bases and J by 7 bases, with 10 bases of the junction left unmatched. CDR3 length equals 13 residues. CDR3: CASLARGKDEAFF. DNA for the CDR3: TGTGCCAGCTTGGCCAGGGGGAAAGATGAAGCTTTCTTT.

The gene calls are TRBV11-3 and TRBJ2-1, with D perhaps TRBD2 (5 bases). The CDR3 length is 14 residues. Germline CDR1 reads SGHNT; CDR2 reads YENEEA. V shed 6 bases and J shed 8 bases, with 17 bases lying between them. CDR3 nucleotides: TGTGCCAGCAGGGCCGGGGTATACGGGGATGAGCAGTTCTTC. This translates into CASRAGVYGDEQFF.

The chain uses TRBV28 and TRBJ2-6; D might be TRBD2 (5 bases). The length of the CDR3 is 16 residues. In germline, CDR1 is MDHEN, CDR2 SYDVKM. Deletions cut 2 bases from V and 2 bases from J, with 10 bases between. The CDR3, as DNA: TGTGCCAGCAGTTTACCTCGAGGGACTGGGGCCAACGTCCTGACTTTC. Its translation is CASSLPRGTGANVLTF.

This clone occurred a few times. This chain joins TRBV5-4 and TRBJ1-6; D not certain. CDR1 is SGHNT, CDR2 YYREEE, per germline (reference sequence). CDR3 size: 15 residues. V was pared by 2 bases and J by 7 bases, with 13 bases between. The CDR3 nucleotides read TGTGCCAGCAGCTTTAGTCACGGAGGGAATTCACCCCTCCACTTT. Protein product: CASSFSHGGNSPLHF.

V is TRBV5-1 and J is TRBJ1-4, with TRBD1 matching 7 bases. This CDR3 comprises 16 residues. The germline V gene encodes CDR1 SGHRS and CDR2 YFSETQ. The V segment lost 4 bases and the J segment 0 bases; nucleotides outside the gene matches: 6. CDR3 residues: CASSTLQGPTNEKLFF. The CDR3 DNA reads as TGCGCCAGCAGCACCCTACAGGGGCCAACTAATGAAAAACTGTTTTTT.

This sequence joins TRBV15 and TRBJ1-4; tentative D call: TRBD1 (5 bases). V dropped 0 bases and J dropped 4 bases, with 12 bases sitting between them. Germline V gene data show CDR1 as LNHNV and CDR2 as YYDKDF (reference sequence). The CDR3 is 16 amino acids. The CDR3 nucleotides are TGTGCCACCAGCAGAGACAGACAGTTCTTTAATGAAAAACTGTTTTTT. Encoded protein: CATSRDRQFFNEKLFF. The complete variable domain, with remaining parts taken from reference TRBV15 and TRBJ1-4, reads DAMVIQNPRYQVTQFGKPVTLSCSQTLNHNVMYWYQQKSSQAPKLLFHYYDKDFNNEADTPDNFQSRRPNTSFCFLDIRSPGLGDTAMYLCATSRDRQFFNEKLFFGSGTQLSVL.

The genes are TRBV19 and TRBJ2-6, with D tentatively TRBD1 (6 bases). V lost 6 bases and J lost 2, with 14 bases in between. Germline assignment: CDR1 LNHDA and CDR2 SQIVND (reference sequence). The CDR3 spans 16 residues. This CDR3 is CASSPRAGAGANVLTF. The CDR3 region has the DNA TGTGCCAGTAGCCCTAGGGCAGGGGCTGGGGCCAACGTCCTGACTTTC.